This TCR beta chain stems from a study of Graves' ophthalmopathy and Graves' hyperthyroidism. Whole-study results and caveats: Using a 13-signature model, the authors split ophthalmopathy from stable hyperthyroidism, with around 89% sensitivity and 81.08% specificity. The model achieved about 67% sensitivity and roughly 72% specificity for ophthalmopathy progression.

On this clonotype: Its antigen is currently unknown.

From RNA, the CDR3 regions of TCR beta chains were amplified and sequenced. RT-PCR with HTBI primers came first, then second-round multiplex PCR. TCRdb re-derived calls from the multiplex PCR reads in MiXCR, one entry per CDR3 protein. This sample yields about 590,000 distinct CDR3 sequences, of which about 40% are seen a single time; 4% to 5% belongs to the top ten. CDR1 and CDR2 (germline): KGHDR, SFDVKD. V was clipped by 3 bases and J by 0 bases, with 11 bases between them. The CDR3 contains 16 residues. The rearrangement joins TRBV24-1 to TRBJ2-1; possible D gene TRBD1, 5 bases. This TCR was sampled from an adult man with Graves' hyperthyroidism. Material for sequencing was peripheral blood or thyroid tissue (not recorded which). As DNA, the CDR3 is TGTGCCACCAGTGATCCCGGCAGGGTCTCCTACAATGAGCAGTTCTTC. Residues: CATSDPGRVSYNEQFF.